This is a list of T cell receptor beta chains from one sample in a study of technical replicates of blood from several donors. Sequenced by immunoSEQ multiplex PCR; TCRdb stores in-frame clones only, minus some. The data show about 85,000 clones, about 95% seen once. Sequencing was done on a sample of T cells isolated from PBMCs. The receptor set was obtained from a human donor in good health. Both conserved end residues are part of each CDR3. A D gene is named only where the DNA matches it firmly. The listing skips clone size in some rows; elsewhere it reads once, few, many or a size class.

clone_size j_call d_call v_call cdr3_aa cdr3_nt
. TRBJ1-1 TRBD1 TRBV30 CAWRRQGNAEAFF TGTGCCTGGAGGAGACAGGGAAACGCTGAAGCTTTCTTT
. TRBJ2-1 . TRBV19 CASSPSASWNEQFF TGTGCCAGTAGTCCCTCGGCTAGTTGGAATGAGCAGTTCTTC
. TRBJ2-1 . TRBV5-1 CASSLAGSNNEQFF TGCGCCAGCAGCTTGGCGGGATCTAACAATGAGCAGTTCTTC
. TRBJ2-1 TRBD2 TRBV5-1 CASSLDLAGSGYEQFF TGCGCCAGCAGCTTGGATCTAGCGGGGTCAGGCTATGAGCAGTTCTTC
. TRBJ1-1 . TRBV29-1 CSVEVVGKNTEAFF TGCAGCGTTGAAGTGGTCGGGAAAAACACTGAAGCTTTCTTT
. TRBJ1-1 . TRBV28 CASSSQGRGEAFF TGTGCCAGCAGTTCTCAGGGGAGGGGTGAAGCTTTCTTT
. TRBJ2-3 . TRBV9 CASSEPPSSEYADTQYF TGTGCCAGCAGCGAGCCCCCATCTAGCGAATACGCCGATACGCAGTATTTT
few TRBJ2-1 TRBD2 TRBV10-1 CASSEISSGGYNEQFF TGCGCCAGCAGTGAGATATCTAGCGGGGGGTACAATGAGCAGTTCTTC
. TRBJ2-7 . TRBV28 CASSLSARPYEQYF TGTGCCAGCAGTTTATCCGCCAGGCCCTACGAGCAGTACTTC
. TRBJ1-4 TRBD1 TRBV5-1 CASSPGQGQGEKLFF TGCGCCAGCAGCCCTGGACAGGGGCAAGGTGAAAAACTGTTTTTT
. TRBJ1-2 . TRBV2 CASSLFSLRKNYGYTF TGTGCCAGCAGTCTTTTTTCGTTGCGTAAGAACTATGGCTACACCTTC
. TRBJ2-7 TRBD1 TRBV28 CASSFGTVSYEQYF TGTGCCAGCAGTTTTGGGACAGTCTCCTACGAGCAGTACTTC
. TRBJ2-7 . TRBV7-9 CASSFGSGAAEQYF TGTGCCAGCAGCTTTGGTTCCGGAGCCGCCGAGCAGTACTTC
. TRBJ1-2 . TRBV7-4 CASSGHPSGYTF TGTGCCAGCAGTGGACATCCGAGTGGCTACACCTTC
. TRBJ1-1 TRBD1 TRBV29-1 CSVATGTNTEAFF TGCAGCGTTGCGACAGGGACGAACACTGAAGCTTTCTTT
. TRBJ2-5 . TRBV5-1 CASSLGQLEETQYF TGCGCCAGCAGCTTGGGACAGTTAGAAGAGACCCAGTACTTC
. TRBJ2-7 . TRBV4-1 CASSQGRRLSYEQYF TGCGCCAGCAGCCAAGGGAGGCGACTCTCCTACGAGCAGTACTTC